Listed here are 31 T cell receptor beta chains from one sample, sequenced in a study of shared clonotypes between healthy human individuals. The protocol was immunoSEQ multiplex PCR, while the TCRdb copy is restricted to in-frame clones and leaves out a portion. The repertoire has over a million clones, over 95% of them found once; the top ten carry approximately 1.2%. Sequencing input: naive CD4+ T cells sorted from blood. Documented subset: CD45RA+ positively selected. The origin of the receptors is a man younger than 40 in good health.

This chain joins TRBV9 and TRBJ2-5; D possibly matches TRBD1 or TRBD2 (5 bases each). This CDR3 is built from 17 residues. Germline CDR1 is SGDLS and CDR2 is YYNGEE. V lost 3 bases to trimming and J lost 4 bases, with 22 bases between them. The CDR3 region is CASSARLGHSEGETQYF. CDR3 sequence (DNA): TGTGCCAGCAGCGCTCGCTTGGGGCATAGTGAGGGAGAGACCCAGTACTTC.

The chain joins TRBV2 to TRBJ2-4; TRBD1 is a possible D gene (5 bases). This CDR3 contains 12 residues. Germline V gives CDR1 SNHLY, CDR2 FYNNEI. Trimming cost V 6 bases and J 6 bases, with 9 bases left between them. In DNA, the CDR3 is TGTGCCAGCAGAGGGGATGGAAACATTCAGTACTTC. Translated, it gives CASRGDGNIQYF.

The chain combines TRBV30 with TRBJ2-7, with 7 bases identical to TRBD1. The ends lost 4 bases at V and 4 bases at J; junction bases unmatched: 7. The CDR3 consists of 13 residues. Germline lookup yields CDR1 GTSNPN and CDR2 SVGIG (reference sequence). CDR3 residues: CAWKGDSLYEQYF. The CDR3 nucleotides read TGTGCCTGGAAGGGGGACAGTCTTTACGAGCAGTACTTC.

V gene TRBV28 combines with J gene TRBJ1-1; 8 bases agree with TRBD1. CDR3 size: 16 residues. Germline CDR1 reads MDHEN; CDR2 reads SYDVKM. Losses at the gene ends were 3 bases for V and 1 base for J; bases not matched to a gene: 7. The CDR3 nucleotides read TGTGCCAGCAGTTTCGGGACAGGAGAAAAGAACACTGAAGCTTTCTTT. The encoded protein is CASSFGTGEKNTEAFF.

The CDR3 spells CASSLDRGAYGYTF. CDR3 DNA sequence: TGTGCCAGCAGCTTGGATAGGGGAGCTTATGGCTACACCTTC. The chain employs TRBV5-4 and TRBJ1-2; maybe TRBD1 (5 bases). V dropped 0 bases and J dropped 5 bases, with 11 bases sitting between them. Germline V CDR1 and CDR2: SGHNT, YYREEE (reference sequence). The CDR3 length is 14 residues.

The chain is built from TRBV2 and TRBJ2-1; TRBD1 aligns across 7 bases. Germline CDR1 is SNHLY and CDR2 is FYNNEI. V lost 7 bases and J lost 4; bases outside the gene matches: 10. The CDR3 sequence is 15 residues long. The CDR3 loop is CASNTVMGQYNEQFF. DNA for the CDR3: TGTGCCAGCAATACTGTTATGGGACAGTACAATGAGCAGTTCTTC.

The V call is TRBV10-3, the J call TRBJ2-1, with 11 nucleotides matching TRBD2. Trimming removed 6 bases from V and 0 bases from J; junction bases left unmatched: 4. Germline assignment: CDR1 ENHRY and CDR2 SYGVKD. This CDR3 spans 16 amino acids. Here the CDR3 reads CAIRGTSGSSYNEQFF. Written as DNA, the CDR3 is TGTGCCATCAGAGGGACTAGCGGTAGCTCCTACAATGAGCAGTTCTTC.

The gene calls are TRBV5-1 and TRBJ2-1; TRBD1 aligns across 8 bases. V trimming: 0 bases; J trimming: 7 bases; junction bases outside the gene matches: 3. From germline, CDR1 is SGHRS and CDR2 YFSETQ. The CDR3 contains 14 residues. The CDR3, as DNA: TGCGCCAGCAGCTTGGTGCAGGGGGCAAATGAGCAGTTCTTC. Protein sequence: CASSLVQGANEQFF.

This chain uses TRBV5-4 with TRBJ2-5, with D perhaps given as TRBD1 or TRBD2 (5 bases each). CDR3 length: 17 residues. V lost 4 bases to trimming and J lost 7 bases, with 26 bases between them. The germline V gene encodes CDR1 SGHNT and CDR2 YYREEE (reference sequence). CDR3 coding DNA: TGTGCCAGCAGCGGTGGGGGTTCGGCCGTCGGGTGGGGGACCCAGTACTTC. Residues: CASSGGGSAVGWGTQYF.

This clone was counted once. The chain uses TRBV6-5 and TRBJ2-1; D is undetermined. The CDR3 is made up of 13 amino acids. The V gene's germline CDR1 is MNHEY and CDR2 SVGAGI. V dropped 4 bases and J dropped 7 bases, with 11 bases sitting between them. CDR3 region: CASSSPLWNEQFF. CDR3 DNA sequence: TGTGCCAGCAGTTCCCCCTTATGGAATGAGCAGTTCTTC.

The sample holds a few counts of this clone. The V gene is TRBV19, the J gene TRBJ2-3; D tentatively reads TRBD1 or TRBD2 (7 bases each). CDR3 length equals 15 residues. Germline V CDR1 and CDR2: LNHDA, SQIVND (reference sequence). V lost 2 bases and J lost 5, with 14 bases in between. CDR3 amino acids: CASSIRQGGRDTQYF. CDR3 coding DNA: TGTGCCAGTAGTATACGACAGGGAGGGAGAGATACGCAGTATTTT.

The V and J genes are TRBV6-1 and TRBJ1-5; unclear D gene. The V end lost 8 bases, the J end lost 2 bases, and 16 bases lay between the germline ends. This CDR3 has 15 amino acids. Germline values: CDR1 MNHNS, CDR2 SASEGT. The CDR3 coding sequence is TGTGCCAGCGTGCGAACCCCAGACGGCAATCAGCCCCAGCATTTT. Protein: CASVRTPDGNQPQHF.

This chain joins TRBV18 and TRBJ1-3; D is undetermined. The germline CDR1 and CDR2 sequences are KGHSH and LQKENI. The CDR3 sequence is 17 residues long. Trimming left V 2 bases short and J 7 bases short, with 21 bases between. The CDR3 nucleotides read TGTGCCAGCTCACCAGGGGTTTACCGAGGAGACGGGAACACCATATATTTT. Translated, it gives CASSPGVYRGDGNTIYF.

Written as DNA, the CDR3 is TGTGCCTGGATGGCTAGCGCGAGGGAGCAGTACTTC. Residues: CAWMASAREQYF. The chain links TRBV30 to TRBJ2-7, with D possibly matching TRBD2 (6 bases). The V end lost 4 bases, the J end lost 7 bases, and 14 bases lay between the germline ends. There are 12 residues in the CDR3. Germline values: CDR1 GTSNPN, CDR2 SVGIG (reference sequence).

This clone appeared a single time. The J gene is TRBJ1-2, the V gene TRBV27; no firm D call. The germline V gene has CDR1 MNHEY and CDR2 SMNVEV (reference sequence). The V gene lost 0 bases and the J gene lost 3 bases, with 8 bases spanning the gap. This CDR3 has 14 amino acids. The CDR3 loop is CASSLSPPYYGYTF. As DNA, the CDR3 is TGTGCCAGCAGTTTATCCCCCCCGTACTATGGCTACACCTTC.

J is TRBJ2-2 and V is TRBV18; D gene uncertain. Germline CDR1 KGHSH, CDR2 LQKENI. V lost 1 base to trimming and J lost 6 bases, with 6 bases between them. The CDR3 sequence is 13 residues long. The CDR3 DNA sequence: TGTGCCAGCTCACCACGCGTTGCCGGGGAGCTGTTTTTT. As protein: CASSPRVAGELFF.

Concerning this clone: At the DNA level, this CDR3 is encoded by other sequences in the same sample as well. This sequence joins TRBV9 and TRBJ2-5; the D is unclear. Germline CDR1 is SGDLS and CDR2 is YYNGEE. V was clipped by 0 bases and J by 7 bases, with 7 bases between them. The CDR3 has 12 residues. The CDR3 reads CASSVESGTQYF. CDR3 bases: TGTGCCAGCAGCGTAGAGAGTGGGACCCAGTACTTC.

This clone was counted a single time. This sample includes further DNA sequences coding for the same CDR3. The chain couples TRBV28 to TRBJ1-5, with 8 bases that match TRBD1. Germline CDR1 and CDR2: MDHEN and SYDVKM. The CDR3 is made up of 16 amino acids. After removal of 5 bases from V and 2 bases from J, the junction contained 8 bases not matched to a gene. CDR3 bases: TGTGCCAGCAGTCCTCGGACAGGGTTGGGCAATCAGCCCCAGCATTTT. It is translated as CASSPRTGLGNQPQHF.

V gene TRBV18 combines with J gene TRBJ2-2; the D is unclear. The CDR3 is made up of 15 amino acids. In germline, CDR1 is KGHSH, CDR2 LQKENI. V lost 4 bases to trimming and J lost 4 bases, with 13 bases between them. The CDR3 nucleotides read TGTGCCAGCTCACTTCGTCAGTCGTTCACCGGGGAGCTGTTTTTT. It encodes CASSLRQSFTGELFF.

The V and J genes are TRBV9 and TRBJ2-3, with D unclear. Germline-derived CDR1 and CDR2 are SGDLS and YYNGEE. The CDR3 extends over 14 amino acids. Trimming removed 4 bases from V and 0 bases from J, with 9 bases in between. This chain's CDR3 is CASSRASSTDTQYF. DNA for the CDR3: TGTGCCAGCAGCAGGGCTTCTAGCACAGATACGCAGTATTTT.

About this clone itself: The sample has other DNA sequences that encode this CDR3 too. This chain connects TRBV18 to TRBJ2-5; D call uncertain. The CDR3 length is 12 residues. Trimming removed 3 bases at V and 2 bases at J, with 4 bases between. Germline values: CDR1 KGHSH, CDR2 LQKENI. CDR3 protein: CASSPLQETQYF. In DNA, the CDR3 is TGTGCCAGCTCACCGCTTCAAGAGACCCAGTACTTC.

V is TRBV2 and J is TRBJ2-3, with D hard to call. The V gene lost 0 bases and the J gene lost 3 bases, with 10 bases spanning the gap. CDR1 is SNHLY and CDR2 is FYNNEI in the germline V gene. The CDR3 totals 15 residues. The CDR3 nucleotides are TGTGCCAGCAGTGAAGCGGGAATTGGGACAGATACGCAGTATTTT. Translating gives CASSEAGIGTDTQYF.

Concerning this clone: The junction and the germline gene differ at one end; a read error may be behind it. The V and J genes are TRBV7-9 and TRBJ1-5; no reliable D call. Germline V lookup: CDR1 SEHNR, CDR2 FQNEAQ (reference sequence). There are 14 residues in the CDR3. CDR3 in amino acids: CANSFTHSNQPQHF. DNA of the CDR3: TGTGCCAACAGCTTTACCCATTCAAATCAGCCCCAGCATTTT.

This clone was recorded only once. The J gene is TRBJ1-2, the V gene TRBV7-2; TRBD1 is a possible D gene (5 bases). Trimming shortened V by 2 bases and J by 5 bases, and 15 bases separated the two germline ends. The CDR3 covers 15 residues. CDR1 SGHTA and CDR2 FQGNSA come from the germline V gene. The CDR3 sequence is CASSLQGGLAYGYTF. CDR3 bases: TGTGCCAGCAGCTTACAGGGAGGACTGGCGTATGGCTACACCTTC.

The chain has TRBV7-2 and TRBJ2-1; D is possibly TRBD2 (6 bases). The germline gives CDR1 SGHTA, CDR2 FQGNSA. Trimming left V 3 bases short and J 3 bases short, with 12 bases between. CDR3 length: 15 residues. The CDR3 protein is CASSLFASDYNEQFF. CDR3 coding DNA: TGTGCCAGCAGCTTGTTCGCTAGCGACTACAATGAGCAGTTCTTC. Full variable domain (missing parts from reference TRBV7-2 and TRBJ2-1): GAGVSQSPSNKVTEKGKDVELRCDPISGHTALYWYRQSLGQGLEFLIYFQGNSAPDKSGLPSDRFSAERTGGSVSTLTIQRTQQEDSAVYLCASSLFASDYNEQFFGPGTRLTVL.

The chain has TRBV18 and TRBJ2-5; perhaps TRBD1 as D (6 bases). CDR1 is KGHSH and CDR2 is LQKENI in the germline V gene. V gave up 7 bases and J gave up 2 bases, with 17 bases separating them. This CDR3 contains 15 residues. The CDR3 DNA reads TGTGCCAGCTTAGGGCCCCGGGACAAACAAGAGACCCAGTACTTC. This gives the protein CASLGPRDKQETQYF.

The V gene is TRBV14, the J gene TRBJ2-7; D may be TRBD2 (6 bases). There are 15 residues in the CDR3. Germline CDR1 and CDR2: SGHDN and FVKESK. The V gene lost 2 bases and the J gene lost 3 bases, with 14 bases spanning the gap. CDR3 protein: CASSQQTGRGYEQYF. The DNA for the CDR3 is TGTGCCAGCAGCCAACAGACCGGGAGAGGCTACGAGCAGTACTTC. Based on the CDR3 plus reference TRBV14 and TRBJ2-7, the full variable domain is EAGVTQFPSHSVIEKGQTVTLRCDPISGHDNLYWYRRVMGKEIKFLLHFVKESKQDESGMPNNRFLAERTGGTYSTLKVQPAELEDSGVYFCASSQQTGRGYEQYFGPGTRLTVT.

The chain is built from TRBV9 and TRBJ1-2, with 7 bases aligning to TRBD1. CDR3 length: 17 amino acids. Germline CDR1 and CDR2: SGDLS and YYNGEE. The V segment lost 4 bases and the J segment 0 bases; nucleotides outside the gene matches: 12. The CDR3 loop reads CASSHKDETGTNYGYTF. Written as DNA, the CDR3 is TGTGCCAGCAGCCATAAGGATGAGACAGGGACTAACTATGGCTACACCTTC.

V usage is TRBV2 and J usage is TRBJ2-2; weak D call: TRBD2 (6 bases). V lost 2 bases to trimming and J lost 5 bases, with 15 bases between them. CDR1 is SNHLY and CDR2 is FYNNEI in the germline V gene. The CDR3 loop spans 16 amino acids. CDR3 sequence (DNA): TGTGCCAGCAGTGAATACCCCGCTAGCGCAACCGGGGAGCTGTTTTTT. As protein: CASSEYPASATGELFF.

This chain uses TRBV30 with TRBJ2-5; 8 positions match TRBD2. The CDR3 extends over 16 amino acids. Germline-derived CDR1 and CDR2 are GTSNPN and SVGIG (reference sequence). Here the CDR3 reads CAVHAGGRGMWETQYF. In DNA, the CDR3 is TGTGCGGTTCATGCGGGAGGTCGTGGAATGTGGGAGACCCAGTACTTC.

The rearrangement uses TRBV10-3 and TRBJ1-5; TRBD1 aligns across 7 bases. After removal of 7 bases from V and 4 bases from J, the junction contained 4 bases not matched to a gene. The CDR3 is made up of 13 amino acids. Germline V gene data show CDR1 as ENHRY and CDR2 as SYGVKD. The CDR3 is CAINPDRNQPQHF. CDR3 sequence (DNA): TGTGCCATCAACCCGGACAGGAATCAGCCCCAGCATTTT.